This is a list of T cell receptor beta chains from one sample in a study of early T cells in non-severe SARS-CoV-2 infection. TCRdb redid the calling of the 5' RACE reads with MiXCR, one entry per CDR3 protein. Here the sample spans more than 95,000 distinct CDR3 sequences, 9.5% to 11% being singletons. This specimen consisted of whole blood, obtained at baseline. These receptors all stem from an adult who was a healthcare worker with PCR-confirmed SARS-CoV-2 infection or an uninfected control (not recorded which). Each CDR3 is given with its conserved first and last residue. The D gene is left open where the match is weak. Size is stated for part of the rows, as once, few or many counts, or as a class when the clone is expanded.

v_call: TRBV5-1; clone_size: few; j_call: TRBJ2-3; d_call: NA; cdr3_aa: CASSLEGVPDTQYF; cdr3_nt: TGCGCCAGCAGCTTGGAAGGGGTACCGGATACGCAGTATTTT
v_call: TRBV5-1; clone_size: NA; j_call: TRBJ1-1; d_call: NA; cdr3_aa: CASSSEGRTEAFF; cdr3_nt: TGCGCCAGCAGCTCTGAGGGGAGGACTGAAGCTTTCTTT
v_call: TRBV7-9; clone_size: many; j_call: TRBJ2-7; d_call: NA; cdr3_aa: CASSLTGHEQYF; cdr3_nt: TGTGCCAGCAGCTTAACGGGTCACGAGCAGTACTTC
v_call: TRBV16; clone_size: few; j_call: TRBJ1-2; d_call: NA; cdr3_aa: CASSQSSDTGGYTF; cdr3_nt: TGTGCCAGCAGCCAATCGTCCGACACGGGGGGCTACACCTTC
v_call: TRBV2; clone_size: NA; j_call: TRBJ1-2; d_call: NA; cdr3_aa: CASSAGSYGYTF; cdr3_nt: TGTGCCAGCAGTGCAGGGTCCTATGGCTACACCTTC
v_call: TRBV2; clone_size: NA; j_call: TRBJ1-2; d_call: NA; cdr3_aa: CASSAGHLYGYTF; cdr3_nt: TGTGCCAGCAGTGCGGGACACCTATATGGCTACACCTTC
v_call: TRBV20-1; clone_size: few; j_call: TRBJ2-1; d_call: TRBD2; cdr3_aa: CSARPQLAGNEQFF; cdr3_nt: TGCAGTGCTAGACCCCAACTAGCGGGCAATGAGCAGTTCTTC
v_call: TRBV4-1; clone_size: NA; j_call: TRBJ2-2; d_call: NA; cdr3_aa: CASSQRTAPHTGELFF; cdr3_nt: TGCGCCAGCAGCCAACGGACAGCCCCTCACACCGGGGAGCTGTTTTTT
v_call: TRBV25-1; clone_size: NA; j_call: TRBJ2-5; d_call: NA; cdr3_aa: CASSEYPYQGTQYF; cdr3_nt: TGTGCCAGCAGTGAATACCCATACCAGGGGACCCAGTACTTC
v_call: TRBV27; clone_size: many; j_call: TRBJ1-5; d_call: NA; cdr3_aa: CASSLDTHQPQHF; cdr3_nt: TGTGCCAGCAGCCTGGACACACATCAGCCCCAGCATTTT
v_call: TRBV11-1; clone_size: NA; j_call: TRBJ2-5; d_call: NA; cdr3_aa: CASSFGPTQYF; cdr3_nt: TGTGCCAGCAGCTTTGGTCCGACCCAGTACTTC
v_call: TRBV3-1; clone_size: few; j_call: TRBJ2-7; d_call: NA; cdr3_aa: CASSQVIRESSYEQYF; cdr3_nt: TGTGCCAGCAGCCAAGTAATCCGAGAAAGCTCCTACGAGCAGTACTTC
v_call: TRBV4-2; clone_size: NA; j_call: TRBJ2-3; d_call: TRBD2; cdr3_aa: CASSQALAGVDTQYF; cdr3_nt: TGTGCCAGCAGCCAAGCCCTAGCGGGAGTTGATACGCAGTATTTT
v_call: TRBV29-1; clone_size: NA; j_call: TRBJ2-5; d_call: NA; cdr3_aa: CSVGHRRETQYF; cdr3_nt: TGCAGCGTTGGCCATCGGAGAGAGACCCAGTACTTC
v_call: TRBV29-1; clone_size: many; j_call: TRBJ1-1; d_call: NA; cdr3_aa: CSVRRDTEAFF; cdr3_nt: TGCAGCGTTCGACGGGACACTGAAGCTTTCTTT
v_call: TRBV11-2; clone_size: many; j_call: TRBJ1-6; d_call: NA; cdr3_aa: CASSLRADPNSPLHF; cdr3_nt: TGTGCCAGCAGCTTACGGGCGGATCCTAATTCACCCCTCCACTTT
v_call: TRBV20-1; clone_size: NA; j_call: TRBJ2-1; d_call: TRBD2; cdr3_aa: CSASGLAGGPEQFF; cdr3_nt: TGCAGTGCTAGCGGTCTAGCGGGAGGGCCTGAGCAGTTCTTC
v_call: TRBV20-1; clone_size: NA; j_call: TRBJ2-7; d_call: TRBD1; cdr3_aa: CSATAGTGVAYEQYF; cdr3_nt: TGCAGTGCTACAGCCGGGACAGGGGTCGCCTACGAGCAGTACTTC
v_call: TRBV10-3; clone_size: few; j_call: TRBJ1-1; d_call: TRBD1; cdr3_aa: CAISEDIRQGLAFF; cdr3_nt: TGTGCCATCAGTGAGGATATCAGACAGGGATTGGCTTTCTTT
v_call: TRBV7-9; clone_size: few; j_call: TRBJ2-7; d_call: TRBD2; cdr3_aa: CASRESGGAWKKQYF; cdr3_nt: TGTGCCAGCAGGGAGAGCGGGGGGGCTTGGAAGAAGCAGTACTTC
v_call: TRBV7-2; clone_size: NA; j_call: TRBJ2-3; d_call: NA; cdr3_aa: CASSLYLERVDTQYF; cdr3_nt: TGTGCCAGCAGCTTATATTTAGAAAGGGTGGATACGCAGTATTTT
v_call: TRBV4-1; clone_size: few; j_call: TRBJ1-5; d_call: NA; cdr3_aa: CASSLYRGNQPQHF; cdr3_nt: TGCGCCAGCAGCCTATATAGAGGCAATCAGCCCCAGCATTTT
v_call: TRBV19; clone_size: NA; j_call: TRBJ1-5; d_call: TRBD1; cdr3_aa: CASSLTGGPFSNQPQHF; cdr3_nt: TGTGCCAGTAGCTTAACAGGGGGCCCCTTTAGCAATCAGCCCCAGCATTTT
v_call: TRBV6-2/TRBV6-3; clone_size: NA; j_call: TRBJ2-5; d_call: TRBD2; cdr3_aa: CAGSGLAGETQYF; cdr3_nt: TGTGCCGGGTCGGGACTAGCAGGAGAGACCCAGTACTTC
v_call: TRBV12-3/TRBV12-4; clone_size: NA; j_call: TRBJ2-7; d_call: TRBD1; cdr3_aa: CASSFGQGNEQYF; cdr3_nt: TGTGCCAGCAGTTTCGGACAGGGAAACGAGCAGTACTTC
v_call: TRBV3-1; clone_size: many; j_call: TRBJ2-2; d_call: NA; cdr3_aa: CASSPGVGIGELFF; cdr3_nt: TGTGCCAGCAGCCCAGGAGTGGGGATCGGGGAGCTGTTTTTT
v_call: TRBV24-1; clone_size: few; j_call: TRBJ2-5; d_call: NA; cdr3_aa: CATSEAGYETQYF; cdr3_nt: TGTGCCACCAGTGAGGCGGGATATGAGACCCAGTACTTC
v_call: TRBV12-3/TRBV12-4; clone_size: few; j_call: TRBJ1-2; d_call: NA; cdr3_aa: CASSLGTLGYTF; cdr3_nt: TGTGCCAGCAGTTTGGGGACTCTAGGCTACACCTTC
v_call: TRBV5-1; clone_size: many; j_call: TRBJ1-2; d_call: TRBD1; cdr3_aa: CASSVSLDRGKYGYTF; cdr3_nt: TGCGCCAGCAGCGTTAGCTTGGACAGGGGAAAGTATGGCTACACCTTC
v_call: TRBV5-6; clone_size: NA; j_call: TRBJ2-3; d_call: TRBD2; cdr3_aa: CASSGLAGSTDTQYF; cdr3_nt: TGTGCCAGCAGCGGGCTAGCGGGGAGCACAGATACGCAGTATTTT
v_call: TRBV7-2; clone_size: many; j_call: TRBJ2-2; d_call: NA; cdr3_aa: CASSVRSGDGELFF; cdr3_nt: TGTGCCAGCAGCGTTAGATCTGGAGACGGGGAGCTGTTTTTT
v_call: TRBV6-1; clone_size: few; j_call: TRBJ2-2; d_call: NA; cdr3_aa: CASTLGWELFF; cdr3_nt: TGTGCCAGCACTCTGGGGTGGGAGCTGTTTTTT
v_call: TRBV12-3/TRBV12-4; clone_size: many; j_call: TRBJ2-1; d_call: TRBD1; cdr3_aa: CASAGTGGKNEQFF; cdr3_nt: TGTGCCAGCGCAGGGACAGGGGGAAAGAATGAGCAGTTCTTC
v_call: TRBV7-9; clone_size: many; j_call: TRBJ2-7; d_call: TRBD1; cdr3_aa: CASSWDRAEQYF; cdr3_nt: TGTGCCAGCAGCTGGGACAGGGCCGAGCAGTACTTC
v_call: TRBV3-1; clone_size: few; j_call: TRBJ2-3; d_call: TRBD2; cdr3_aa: CASSTPSGGTDTQYF; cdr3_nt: TGTGCCAGCAGTACGCCTAGCGGGGGCACAGATACGCAGTATTTT
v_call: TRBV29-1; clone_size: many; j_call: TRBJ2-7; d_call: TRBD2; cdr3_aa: CSVTRGGGEQYF; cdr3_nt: TGCAGCGTCACTCGCGGGGGGGGCGAGCAGTACTTC
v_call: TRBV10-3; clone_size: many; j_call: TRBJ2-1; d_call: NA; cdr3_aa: CAISERNYEQFF; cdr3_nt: TGTGCCATCAGTGAGAGGAACTATGAGCAGTTCTTC
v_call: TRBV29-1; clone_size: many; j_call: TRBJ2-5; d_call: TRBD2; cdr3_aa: CSVFPVGPGGKETQYF; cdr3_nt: TGCAGCGTCTTCCCGGTGGGGCCGGGGGGGAAAGAGACCCAGTACTTC
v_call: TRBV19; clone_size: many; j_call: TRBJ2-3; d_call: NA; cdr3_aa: CASRMTGGPDTQYF; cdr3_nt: TGTGCCAGTAGGATGACAGGCGGGCCAGATACGCAGTATTTT
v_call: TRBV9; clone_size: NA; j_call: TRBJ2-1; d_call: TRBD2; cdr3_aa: CASRASGPYNEQFF; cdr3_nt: TGTGCCAGCAGAGCTAGCGGACCTTACAATGAGCAGTTCTTC
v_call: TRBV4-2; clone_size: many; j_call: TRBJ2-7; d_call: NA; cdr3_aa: CASSQVHRETQYF; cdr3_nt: TGTGCCAGCAGCCAAGTACACAGGGAGACGCAGTACTTC
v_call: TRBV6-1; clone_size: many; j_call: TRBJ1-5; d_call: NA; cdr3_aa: CASSESDQPQHF; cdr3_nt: TGTGCCAGCAGTGAATCGGACCAGCCCCAGCATTTT